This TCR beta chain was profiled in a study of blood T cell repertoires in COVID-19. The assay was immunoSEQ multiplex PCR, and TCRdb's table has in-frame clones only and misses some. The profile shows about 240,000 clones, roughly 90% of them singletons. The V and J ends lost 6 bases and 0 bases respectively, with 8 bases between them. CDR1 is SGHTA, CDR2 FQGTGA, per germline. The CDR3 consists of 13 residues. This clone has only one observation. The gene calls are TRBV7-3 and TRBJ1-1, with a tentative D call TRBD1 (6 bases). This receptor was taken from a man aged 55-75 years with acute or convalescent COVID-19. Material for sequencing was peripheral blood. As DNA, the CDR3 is TGTGCCAGCAGGTGGACAGTGAACACTGAAGCTTTCTTT. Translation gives CASRWTVNTEAFF.